These T cell receptor beta chains were read from a single sample in a study of blood T cell repertoires in COVID-19. Only in-frame clones appear in the TCRdb table, and some are missing; sequencing was by immunoSEQ multiplex PCR. This table has fewer than 350,000 clones, 85% appearing once. Sequencing was performed on PBMCs or T cells enriched from blood (not recorded which). These receptors were obtained from a woman aged 45 to 65 who had recovered from COVID-19. Both conserved end residues are part of each CDR3. A D gene is named only where the DNA matches it firmly. Clone size is not always given. Where it is, it says once, few, many or a class for expanded clones.

j_gene | d_gene | abundance | v_gene | CDR3aa | CDR3nt
TRBJ1-1 | . | . | TRBV11-2 | CASSVRGVMNTEAFF | TGTGCCAGCAGCGTCAGGGGAGTCATGAACACTGAAGCTTTCTTT
TRBJ1-5 | TRBD1 | . | TRBV6-1 | CASSETGGAGQPQHF | TGTGCCAGCAGTGAGACAGGGGGCGCGGGACAGCCCCAGCATTTT
TRBJ1-1 | . | . | TRBV5-1 | CASSGRDKKAFF | TGCGCCAGCAGCGGCCGGGACAAAAAAGCTTTCTTT
TRBJ2-2 | . | . | TRBV25-1 | CASSEPGDGNTGELFF | TGTGCCAGCAGTGAACCGGGGGACGGAAACACCGGGGAGCTGTTTTTT
TRBJ1-4 | TRBD1 | . | TRBV30 | CAWSVLGTGFANEKLFF | TGTGCCTGGAGTGTACTTGGGACAGGCTTTGCTAATGAAAAACTGTTTTTT
TRBJ1-5 | TRBD1 | . | TRBV9 | CASSGARQGKDQPQHF | TGTGCCAGCAGCGGGGCGAGACAGGGGAAGGATCAGCCCCAGCATTTT
TRBJ2-7 | . | . | TRBV5-5 | CASSLQGALEQYF | TGTGCCAGCAGCTTGCAGGGCGCCCTCGAGCAGTACTTC
TRBJ2-7 | . | . | TRBV6-5 | CASNLAYEQYF | TGTGCCAGCAACCTAGCCTACGAGCAGTACTTC
TRBJ2-1 | TRBD1 | . | TRBV24-1 | CATSEHRGTYNEQFF | TGTGCCACCAGTGAGCACAGGGGAACCTACAATGAGCAGTTCTTC
TRBJ1-2 | . | . | TRBV7-3 | CASSLSGASYGYTF | TGTGCCAGCAGCTTATCTGGGGCCTCCTATGGCTACACCTTC
TRBJ1-4 | . | . | TRBV6-5 | CASIGIRGHEKLFF | TGTGCCAGCATAGGAATACGAGGCCATGAAAAACTGTTTTTT
TRBJ1-4 | . | . | TRBV15 | CATSRDRVGEKLFF | TGTGCCACCAGCAGAGACAGGGTTGGCGAAAAACTGTTTTTT
TRBJ2-5 | TRBD1 | . | TRBV2 | CASNWDRSQGETQYF | TGTGCCAGCAACTGGGACAGGAGTCAGGGAGAGACCCAGTACTTC
TRBJ1-4 | TRBD1 | . | TRBV2 | CASSDRGREKLFF | TGTGCCAGCTCCGACAGGGGAAGGGAAAAACTGTTTTTT
TRBJ2-1 | TRBD2 | . | TRBV28 | CASRPGTSGSNEQFF | TGTGCCAGCAGGCCCGGGACTAGCGGGAGTAATGAGCAGTTCTTC
TRBJ2-5 | . | . | TRBV6-2/TRBV6-3 | CASSPRGLSVTQYF | TGTGCCAGCAGCCCCCGCGGGCTAAGTGTGACCCAGTACTTC
TRBJ2-2 | . | . | TRBV5-8 | CASSSGEITGELFF | TGTGCCAGCAGTTCCGGGGAGATCACCGGGGAGCTGTTTTTT
TRBJ1-1 | . | . | TRBV19 | CASSTRPGVGTEAFF | TGTGCCAGTAGTACCCGGCCAGGGGTGGGAACTGAAGCTTTCTTT
TRBJ2-1 | TRBD2 | . | TRBV2 | CASSGTSGTYNEQFF | TGTGCCAGCAGTGGGACTAGCGGGACCTACAATGAGCAGTTCTTC
TRBJ2-1 | TRBD1 | . | TRBV6-5 | CASSYSYGTAEQFF | TGTGCCAGCAGTTACTCGTATGGGACAGCTGAGCAGTTCTTC
TRBJ1-1 | . | few | TRBV15 | CATSRGAGQAEAFF | TGTGCCACCAGCAGAGGCGCAGGGCAGGCTGAAGCTTTCTTT
TRBJ1-3 | . | . | TRBV2 | CASSKGRGYTIYF | TGTGCCAGCAGTAAAGGCAGGGGATACACCATATATTTT
TRBJ1-6 | . | . | TRBV25-1 | CASSLNSNNSPLHF | TGTGCCAGCAGTCTTAACAGCAATAATTCACCCCTCCACTTT
TRBJ1-6 | TRBD1 | . | TRBV7-2 | CASSLNRDRVTPLHF | TGTGCCAGCAGTCTGAACCGGGACAGGGTGACACCCCTCCACTTT
TRBJ2-5 | . | . | TRBV5-1 | CASTITGSQETQYF | TGCGCCAGCACCATCACAGGGAGTCAAGAGACCCAGTACTTC
TRBJ2-4 | . | . | TRBV5-5 | CASSLFLAKNIQYF | TGTGCCAGCAGCTTGTTTCTAGCCAAAAACATTCAGTACTTC
TRBJ2-2 | . | . | TRBV7-2 | CASSLQRKNTGELFF | TGTGCCAGCAGCTTACAGCGGAAGAACACCGGGGAGCTGTTTTTT
TRBJ2-1 | . | . | TRBV27 | CASSPSFGGNEQFF | TGTGCCAGCAGTCCCTCATTCGGGGGCAATGAGCAGTTCTTC
TRBJ1-1 | . | . | TRBV7-2 | CASRGRNGLLNEAFF | TGTGCCAGCAGAGGGAGGAATGGATTATTAAATGAAGCTTTCTTT
TRBJ1-2 | . | . | TRBV6-5 | CASQELPQGYGYTF | TGTGCCAGCCAAGAATTACCCCAGGGCTATGGCTACACCTTC
TRBJ2-7 | . | once | TRBV18 | CASSPQAGTFFEQYF | TGTGCCAGCTCACCACAGGCAGGGACTTTTTTCGAGCAGTACTTC
TRBJ2-5 | TRBD2 | . | TRBV7-9 | CASSSSGIETQYF | TGTGCCAGCAGCTCGAGCGGGATAGAGACCCAGTACTTC
TRBJ1-2 | TRBD1 | few | TRBV7-9 | CASTLMDRGLGYTF | TGTGCCAGCACCCTAATGGACAGGGGGCTTGGCTACACCTTC
TRBJ1-2 | . | . | TRBV5-4 | CASSSLSGQLSNYGYTF | TGTGCCAGCAGCTCTTTATCCGGACAGCTTAGTAACTATGGCTACACCTTC
TRBJ2-7 | . | . | TRBV29-1 | CSVRGTHEQYF | TGCAGCGTTCGGGGTACCCACGAGCAGTACTTC
TRBJ1-3 | . | few | TRBV30 | CAWSSTGLGNTIYF | TGTGCCTGGAGCTCTACAGGGTTGGGAAACACCATATATTTT
TRBJ2-2 | TRBD1 | . | TRBV5-1 | CASSDHRTGVAGELFF | TGCGCCAGCAGCGACCACCGGACAGGGGTGGCCGGGGAGCTGTTTTTT
TRBJ2-7 | . | . | TRBV7-9 | CASSLIGYEQYF | TGTGCCAGCAGCTTAATCGGCTACGAGCAGTACTTC
TRBJ1-1 | TRBD1 | . | TRBV30 | CAMEYRGLDTEAFF | TGTGCGATGGAGTACAGGGGGTTGGACACTGAAGCTTTCTTT
TRBJ1-1 | TRBD1 | . | TRBV4-1 | CASSPQDRVDTEAFF | TGCGCCAGCAGCCCTCAAGACAGGGTGGACACTGAAGCTTTCTTT
TRBJ2-1 | TRBD2 | . | TRBV3-1/TRBV3-2 | CASSQRRGANPYNEQFF | TGTGCCAGCAGCCAACGGCGGGGGGCCAACCCCTACAATGAGCAGTTCTTC